A selection of T cell receptor beta chains follows, all from one sample in a study of blood T cells in healthy people across ages. TCRdb re-called the 5' RACE reads with MiXCR, one entry per CDR3 protein. The sample contains over 600,000 distinct CDR3 sequences, around half of which appear only once. The sample comprised blood. These receptors all stem from an older man in good health. The CDR3 runs from the conserved cysteine through the conserved F or W. A D gene is named only where the DNA matches it firmly. Size is omitted from some rows. Given values are once, few, many or a class for expanded clones.

.,TRBJ2-3,16,TRBD2,TRBV4-2,CASSHLDGGGTDTQYF,TGTGCCAGCAGCCACCTAGACGGGGGGGGAACAGATACGCAGTATTTT
.,TRBJ2-7,13,.,TRBV20-1,CSARAPGGYEQYF,TGCAGTGCTAGAGCCCCCGGGGGCTACGAGCAGTACTTC
.,TRBJ2-7,13,.,TRBV7-2,CASSDLAPYEQYF,TGTGCCAGCAGCGACCTAGCACCCTACGAGCAGTACTTC
.,TRBJ2-1,16,TRBD2,TRBV7-6,CASSLAREGRSNEQFF,TGTGCCAGCAGCTTAGCGAGGGAGGGCCGGAGCAATGAGCAGTTCTTC
many,TRBJ2-7,15,TRBD2,TRBV10-3,CASADGLAEGYEQYF,TGTGCCAGCGCGGACGGACTAGCGGAGGGTTACGAGCAGTACTTC
few,TRBJ2-1,13,TRBD1,TRBV29-1,CSGQRQGRAEQFF,TGCAGCGGACAAAGACAGGGGCGGGCTGAGCAGTTCTTC
few,TRBJ1-5,14,TRBD1,TRBV6-5,CASSPRTGYQPQHF,TGTGCCAGCAGTCCCCGGACAGGGTATCAGCCCCAGCATTTT
many,TRBJ2-5,14,TRBD1,TRBV5-6,CASSLVDRDGTQYF,TGTGCCAGCAGCTTGGTGGACAGGGATGGGACCCAGTACTTC
many,TRBJ2-7,13,TRBD2,TRBV7-9,CASRTSGGYEQYF,TGTGCCAGCAGAACTAGCGGGGGATACGAGCAGTACTTC
few,TRBJ2-5,15,.,TRBV28,CASSSDRFRQETQYF,TGTGCCAGCAGTTCTGACAGGTTTCGCCAAGAGACCCAGTACTTC
.,TRBJ1-3,14,TRBD1,TRBV12-3/TRBV12-4,CASSIDRAGNTIYF,TGTGCCAGCAGTATCGACAGGGCTGGAAACACCATATATTTT
.,TRBJ2-7,11,.,TRBV29-1,CSVTASYEQYF,TGCAGCGTTACAGCCTCCTACGAGCAGTACTTC
.,TRBJ2-3,13,TRBD1,TRBV2,CASAGTGGDTQYF,TGTGCCAGCGCCGGGACAGGGGGAGATACGCAGTATTTT
.,TRBJ2-1,14,TRBD2,TRBV13,CASSLELAGDEQFF,TGTGCCAGCAGCTTAGAGCTAGCGGGGGATGAGCAGTTCTTC
many,TRBJ2-1,16,TRBD2,TRBV11-2,CASSTRVAGDGNEQFF,TGTGCCAGCAGCACTCGGGTAGCGGGAGATGGAAATGAGCAGTTCTTC
few,TRBJ2-7,13,TRBD2,TRBV25-1,CASRGLAKHEQYF,TGTGCCAGCAGAGGACTAGCGAAGCACGAGCAGTACTTC
.,TRBJ1-5,15,.,TRBV7-9,CASSLADYSNQPQHF,TGTGCCAGCAGCTTAGCGGATTATAGCAATCAGCCCCAGCATTTT
.,TRBJ2-7,17,.,TRBV5-1,CASSPQSAGGGSYEQYF,TGCGCCAGCAGCCCGCAATCCGCCGGGGGCGGTTCCTACGAGCAGTACTTC
.,TRBJ2-7,14,TRBD2,TRBV29-1,CSVEKGRAGNEQYF,TGCAGCGTTGAGAAAGGGAGGGCCGGGAATGAGCAGTACTTC
few,TRBJ2-5,15,TRBD1,TRBV11-2,CASSLVRTGSETQYF,TGTGCCAGCAGCTTAGTTAGGACAGGGTCAGAGACCCAGTACTTC
.,TRBJ2-7,12,.,TRBV29-1,CSVEFPGNEQYF,TGCAGCGTTGAGTTTCCGGGAAACGAGCAGTACTTC
.,TRBJ2-1,12,TRBD2,TRBV30,CACVAGGSEQFF,TGTGCCTGCGTGGCGGGAGGGAGTGAGCAGTTCTTC
.,TRBJ1-4,16,TRBD1,TRBV12-3/TRBV12-4,CASSPRQGASNEKLFF,TGTGCCAGCAGTCCGCGACAGGGGGCCTCTAATGAAAAACTGTTTTTT
few,TRBJ2-6,16,.,TRBV18,CASSPRSGSGANVLTF,TGTGCCAGCTCACCACGTTCAGGGAGTGGGGCCAACGTCCTGACTTTC
few,TRBJ2-1,12,.,TRBV20-1,CSAFEAYNEQFF,TGCAGTGCTTTTGAGGCCTACAATGAGCAGTTCTTC
.,TRBJ2-7,15,TRBD2,TRBV2,CASGNRLAGGGEQYF,TGTGCCAGCGGGAACCGACTAGCGGGAGGTGGTGAGCAGTACTTC
.,TRBJ1-2,15,.,TRBV12-3/TRBV12-4,CASTPSPGFNYGYTF,TGTGCCAGCACCCCCAGCCCAGGTTTTAACTATGGCTACACCTTC
few,TRBJ2-7,16,TRBD2,TRBV27,CASSLLTSGNIYEQYF,TGTGCCAGCAGTTTACTCACTAGCGGAAATATTTACGAGCAGTACTTC
few,TRBJ2-5,18,TRBD2,TRBV12-3/TRBV12-4,CASSLGIAGGPGQETQYF,TGTGCCAGCTCCCTTGGGATAGCGGGAGGGCCGGGCCAAGAGACCCAGTACTTC
.,TRBJ2-4,15,TRBD2,TRBV29-1,CSVDTPSGSGYEQYF,TGCAGCGTTGACACCCCTAGCGGGAGTGGATATGAGCAGTACTTC
few,TRBJ2-5,12,.,TRBV6-6,CASSQTASLQYF,TGTGCCAGCAGTCAGACAGCCTCCCTACAGTACTTC
.,TRBJ1-3,17,.,TRBV25-1,CASSDRGARDSGNTIYF,TGTGCCAGCAGTGATCGGGGGGCGCGTGATTCTGGAAACACCATATATTTT
.,TRBJ2-7,14,.,TRBV7-2,CASSLLQGLYEQYF,TGTGCCAGCAGCTTATTACAGGGTCTGTACGAGCAGTACTTC
few,TRBJ2-5,13,.,TRBV20-1,CSASSSGQEAQYF,TGCAGTGCTAGTAGTAGCGGCCAAGAGGCCCAGTACTTC
few,TRBJ2-1,16,TRBD2,TRBV4-2,CASSQDEQREGNEQFF,TGTGCCAGCAGCCAAGATGAACAGCGGGAGGGTAATGAGCAGTTCTTC
.,TRBJ2-1,14,TRBD1,TRBV24-1,CATSPGQAQETQFF,TGTGCCACCAGCCCGGGACAGGCCCAAGAGACCCAGTTCTTC
few,TRBJ2-7,14,TRBD1,TRBV12-3/TRBV12-4,CASSSTGQGYEQYF,TGTGCCAGCAGCTCGACAGGGCAGGGCTACGAGCAGTACTTC
.,TRBJ1-4,14,TRBD1,TRBV7-9,CASSLMTGSEKLFF,TGTGCCAGCAGCTTAATGACAGGGAGTGAAAAACTGTTTTTT
.,TRBJ2-2,14,TRBD1,TRBV7-2,CASSLGQATGELFF,TGTGCCAGCAGCTTGGGACAGGCTACCGGGGAGCTGTTTTTT
.,TRBJ2-7,14,.,TRBV20-1,CSAEKDGGSYEQYF,TGCAGTGCCGAAAAAGACGGCGGATCCTACGAGCAGTACTTC
once,TRBJ2-5,14,.,TRBV7-3,CASSKGGLQETQYF,TGTGCCAGCAGCAAGGGGGGACTCCAAGAGACCCAGTACTTC
once,TRBJ1-4,13,.,TRBV30,CAWSPRSREKLFF,TGTGCCTGGAGTCCTAGGTCGCGGGAAAAACTGTTTTTT
few,TRBJ2-5,15,TRBD1,TRBV11-2,CASSLTTGGMETQYF,TGTGCCAGCAGCTTGACGACAGGGGGTATGGAGACCCAGTACTTC
.,TRBJ2-5,13,TRBD2,TRBV20-1,CSAAGGPRETQYF,TGCAGTGCGGCGGGAGGGCCGAGGGAGACCCAGTACTTC
few,TRBJ2-3,15,.,TRBV20-1,CSAQKTGPTTDTQYF,TGCAGTGCTCAAAAGACAGGTCCTACCACAGATACGCAGTATTTT
few,TRBJ2-1,14,TRBD2,TRBV5-1,CASSSGLAGNEEFF,TGCGCCAGCAGCTCGGGACTAGCGGGAAACGAGGAGTTCTTC
.,TRBJ1-1,15,.,TRBV6-5,CASSYSRTVNTEAFF,TGTGCCAGCAGTTACTCCCGGACGGTTAACACTGAAGCTTTCTTT
.,TRBJ2-1,15,.,TRBV7-9,CASSPPSAGANEQFF,TGTGCCAGCAGCCCCCCATCGGCGGGGGCCAATGAGCAGTTCTTC
.,TRBJ2-1,18,TRBD2,TRBV9,CASSAGLAGGGVENEQFF,TGTGCCAGCAGCGCCGGACTAGCGGGAGGGGGGGTGGAGAATGAGCAGTTCTTC
.,TRBJ2-5,14,TRBD1,TRBV6-1,CASSPGQEVNEQYF,TGTGCCAGCAGTCCGGGACAGGAGGTAAATGAGCAGTACTTC
.,TRBJ2-5,15,TRBD2,TRBV28,CASITTSGKPNEQYF,TGTGCCAGCATTACGACTAGCGGGAAGCCTAATGAGCAGTACTTC
few,TRBJ2-4,12,.,TRBV12-3/TRBV12-4,CASGGPKNIQYF,TGTGCCAGTGGGGGGCCCAAAAACATTCAGTACTTC
.,TRBJ2-3,13,.,TRBV5-6,CVSSGLGIDTQYF,TGTGTCAGCAGCGGCCTGGGTATAGATACGCAGTATTTT
many,TRBJ2-5,14,.,TRBV20-1,CSARKGGSSETQYF,TGCAGTGCTAGAAAGGGCGGTAGCTCAGAGACCCAGTACTTC
.,TRBJ2-7,16,TRBD2,TRBV29-1,CSVERDLAELSYEQYF,TGCAGCGTTGAGCGGGATCTAGCGGAGCTCTCCTACGAGCAGTACTTC
.,TRBJ2-3,16,TRBD2,TRBV7-9,CASSLRLAGDSDTQYF,TGTGCCAGCAGCCTACGACTAGCGGGAGATTCAGATACGCAGTATTTT
.,TRBJ2-1,16,.,TRBV20-1,CSARDGNRPSYNEQFF,TGCAGTGCTAGAGATGGTAATAGACCTTCCTACAATGAGCAGTTCTTC
.,TRBJ2-1,18,.,TRBV7-2,CASSLAVTRGGSYNEQFF,TGTGCCAGCAGCTTAGCGGTGACTAGGGGGGGGTCCTACAATGAGCAGTTCTTC
few,TRBJ2-7,15,.,TRBV10-3,CAISERGASYNEQYF,TGTGCCATCAGTGAGAGAGGGGCGTCCTACAATGAGCAGTACTTC